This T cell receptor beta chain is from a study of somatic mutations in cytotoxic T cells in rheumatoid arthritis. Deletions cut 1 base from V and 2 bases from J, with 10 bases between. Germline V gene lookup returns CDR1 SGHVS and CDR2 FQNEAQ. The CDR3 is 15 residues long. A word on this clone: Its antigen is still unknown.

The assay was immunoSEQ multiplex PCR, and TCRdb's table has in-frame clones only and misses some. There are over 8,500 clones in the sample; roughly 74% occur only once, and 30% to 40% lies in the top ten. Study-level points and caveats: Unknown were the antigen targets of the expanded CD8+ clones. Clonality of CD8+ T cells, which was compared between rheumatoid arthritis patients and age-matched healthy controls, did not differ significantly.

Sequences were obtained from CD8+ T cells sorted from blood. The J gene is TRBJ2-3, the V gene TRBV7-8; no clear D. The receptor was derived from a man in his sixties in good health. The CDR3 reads CASSLESPTTDTQYF. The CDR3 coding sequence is TGTGCCAGCAGCTTAGAATCGCCGACCACAGATACGCAGTATTTT.